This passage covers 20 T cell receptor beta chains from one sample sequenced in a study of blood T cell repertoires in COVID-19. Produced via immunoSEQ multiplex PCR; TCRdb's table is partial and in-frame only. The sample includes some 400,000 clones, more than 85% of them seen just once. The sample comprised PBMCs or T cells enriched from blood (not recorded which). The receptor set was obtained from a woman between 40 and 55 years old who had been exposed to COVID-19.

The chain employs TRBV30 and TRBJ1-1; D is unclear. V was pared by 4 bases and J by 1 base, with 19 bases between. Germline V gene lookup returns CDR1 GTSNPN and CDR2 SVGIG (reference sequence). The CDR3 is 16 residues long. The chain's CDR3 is CAWTALGTNTNTEAFF. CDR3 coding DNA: TGTGCCTGGACCGCCCTAGGAACAAATACGAACACTGAAGCTTTCTTT.

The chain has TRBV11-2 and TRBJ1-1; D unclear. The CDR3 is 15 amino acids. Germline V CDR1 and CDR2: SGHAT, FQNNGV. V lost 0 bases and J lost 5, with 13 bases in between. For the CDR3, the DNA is TGTGCCAGCAGCTTAGAAGGAGGCGGGTGGACTGAAGCTTTCTTT. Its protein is CASSLEGGGWTEAFF.

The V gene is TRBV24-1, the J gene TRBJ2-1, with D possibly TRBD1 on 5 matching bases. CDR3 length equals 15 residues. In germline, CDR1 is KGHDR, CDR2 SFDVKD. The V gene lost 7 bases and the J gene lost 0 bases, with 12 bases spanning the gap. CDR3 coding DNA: TGTGCCACCAGCGACACAAGGGGCTCCTACAATGAGCAGTTCTTC. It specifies CATSDTRGSYNEQFF.

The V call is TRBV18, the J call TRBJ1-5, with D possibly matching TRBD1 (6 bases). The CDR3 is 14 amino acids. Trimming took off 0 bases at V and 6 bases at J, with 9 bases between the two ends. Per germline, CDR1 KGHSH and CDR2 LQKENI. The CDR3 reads CASSPPTQGQPQHF. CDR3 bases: TGTGCCAGCTCACCACCGACACAGGGTCAGCCCCAGCATTTT.

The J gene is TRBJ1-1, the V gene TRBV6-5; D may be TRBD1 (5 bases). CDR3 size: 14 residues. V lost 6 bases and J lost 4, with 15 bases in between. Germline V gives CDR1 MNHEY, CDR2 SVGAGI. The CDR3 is CASSRRQKGTEAFF. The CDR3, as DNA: TGTGCCAGCAGCAGGAGACAGAAGGGCACTGAAGCTTTCTTT.

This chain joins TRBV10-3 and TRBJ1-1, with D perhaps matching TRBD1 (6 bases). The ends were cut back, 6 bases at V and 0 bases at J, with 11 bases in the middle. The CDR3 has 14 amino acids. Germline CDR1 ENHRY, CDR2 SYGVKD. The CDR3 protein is CAIRSGQLNTEAFF. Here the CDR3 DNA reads TGTGCCATCAGGTCCGGACAGCTGAACACTGAAGCTTTCTTT.

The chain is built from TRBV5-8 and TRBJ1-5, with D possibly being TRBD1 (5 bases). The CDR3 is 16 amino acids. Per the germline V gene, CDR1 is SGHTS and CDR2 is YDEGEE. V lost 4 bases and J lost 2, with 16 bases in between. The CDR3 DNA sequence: TGTGCCAGCAGCCCCCGGCTTATACAGGGCAATCAGCCCCAGCATTTT. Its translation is CASSPRLIQGNQPQHF.

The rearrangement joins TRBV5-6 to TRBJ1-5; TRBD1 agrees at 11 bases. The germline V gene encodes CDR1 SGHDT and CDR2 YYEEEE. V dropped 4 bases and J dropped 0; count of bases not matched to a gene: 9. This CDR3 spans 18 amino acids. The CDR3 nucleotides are TGTGCCAGCAGCCGGCGGACAGGGGGCGTGAATAGCAATCAGCCCCAGCATTTT. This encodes CASSRRTGGVNSNQPQHF.

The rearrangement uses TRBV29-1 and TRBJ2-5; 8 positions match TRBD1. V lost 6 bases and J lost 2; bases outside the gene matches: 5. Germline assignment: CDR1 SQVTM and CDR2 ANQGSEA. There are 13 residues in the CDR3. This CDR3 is CSVGTGPQETQYF. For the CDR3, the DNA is TGCAGCGTCGGGACAGGCCCTCAAGAGACCCAGTACTTC.

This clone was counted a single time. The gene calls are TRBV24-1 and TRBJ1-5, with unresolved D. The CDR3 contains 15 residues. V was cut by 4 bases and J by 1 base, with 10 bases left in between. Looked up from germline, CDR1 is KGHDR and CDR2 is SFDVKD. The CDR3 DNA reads TGTGCCACCAGTGACAATTCTCGGAGCAATCAGCCCCAGCATTTT. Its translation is CATSDNSRSNQPQHF.

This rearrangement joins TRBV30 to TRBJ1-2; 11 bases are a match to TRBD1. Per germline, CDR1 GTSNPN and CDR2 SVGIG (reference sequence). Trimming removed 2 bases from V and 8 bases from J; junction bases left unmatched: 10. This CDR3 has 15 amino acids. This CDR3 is CAWSRVGTGGRGYTF. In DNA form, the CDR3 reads TGTGCCTGGAGTAGGGTCGGGACAGGGGGAAGGGGCTACACCTTC.

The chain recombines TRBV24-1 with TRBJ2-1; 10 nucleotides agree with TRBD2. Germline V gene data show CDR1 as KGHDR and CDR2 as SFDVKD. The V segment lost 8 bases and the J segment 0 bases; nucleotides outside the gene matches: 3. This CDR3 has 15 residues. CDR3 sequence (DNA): TGTGCCACCAACGTAGCGGGAGGCTCCTACAATGAGCAGTTCTTC. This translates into CATNVAGGSYNEQFF.

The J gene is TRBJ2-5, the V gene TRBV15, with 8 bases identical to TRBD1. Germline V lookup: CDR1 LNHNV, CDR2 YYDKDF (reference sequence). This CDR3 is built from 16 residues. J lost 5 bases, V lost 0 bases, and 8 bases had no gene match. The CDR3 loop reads CATSRDRQGAGETQYF. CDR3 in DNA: TGTGCCACCAGCAGAGATCGGCAGGGGGCCGGGGAGACCCAGTACTTC.

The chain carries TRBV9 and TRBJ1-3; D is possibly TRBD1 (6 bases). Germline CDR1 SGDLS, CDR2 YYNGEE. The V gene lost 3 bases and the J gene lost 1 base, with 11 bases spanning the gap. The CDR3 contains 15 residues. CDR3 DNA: TGTGCCAGCAGCGCTTTAGGGGGTTCTGGAAACACCATATATTTT. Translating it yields CASSALGGSGNTIYF. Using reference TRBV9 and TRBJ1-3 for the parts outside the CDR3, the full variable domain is DSGVTQTPKHLITATGQRVTLRCSPRSGDLSVYWYQQSLDQGLQFLIQYYNGEERAKGNILERFSAQQFPDLHSELNLSSLELGDSALYFCASSALGGSGNTIYFGEGSWLTVV.

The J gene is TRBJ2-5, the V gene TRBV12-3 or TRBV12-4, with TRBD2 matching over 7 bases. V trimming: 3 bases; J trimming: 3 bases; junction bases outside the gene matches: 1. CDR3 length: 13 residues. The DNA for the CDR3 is TGTGCCAGCAGTTTGCTAGCGGAAGAGACCCAGTACTTC. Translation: CASSLLAEETQYF.

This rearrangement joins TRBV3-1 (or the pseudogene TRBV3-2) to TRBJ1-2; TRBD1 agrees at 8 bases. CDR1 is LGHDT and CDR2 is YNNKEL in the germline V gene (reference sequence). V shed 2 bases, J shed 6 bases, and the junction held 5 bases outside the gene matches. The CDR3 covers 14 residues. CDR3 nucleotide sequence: TGTGCCAGCAGCCAACGAGGACAGGGTGATGGCTACACCTTC. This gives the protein CASSQRGQGDGYTF.

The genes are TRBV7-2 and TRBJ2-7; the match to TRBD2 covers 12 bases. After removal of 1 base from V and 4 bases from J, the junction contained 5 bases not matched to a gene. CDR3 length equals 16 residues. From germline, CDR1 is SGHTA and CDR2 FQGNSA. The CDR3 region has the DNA TGTGCCAGCAGCTTAGTAGCTAGCGGGGGGGTGTACGAGCAGTACTTC. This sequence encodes CASSLVASGGVYEQYF.

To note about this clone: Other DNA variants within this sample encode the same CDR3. The CDR3 spells CASSLGQNQETQYF. CDR3 sequence (DNA): TGCGCCAGCAGCCTGGGACAGAATCAAGAGACCCAGTACTTC. The V call is TRBV5-1, the J call TRBJ2-5, with 7 positions matching TRBD1. Trimming at V came to 4 bases and at J to 2 bases, leaving 5 bases not matched to a gene. The CDR3 loop spans 14 amino acids. The V gene's germline CDR1 is SGHRS and CDR2 YFSETQ.

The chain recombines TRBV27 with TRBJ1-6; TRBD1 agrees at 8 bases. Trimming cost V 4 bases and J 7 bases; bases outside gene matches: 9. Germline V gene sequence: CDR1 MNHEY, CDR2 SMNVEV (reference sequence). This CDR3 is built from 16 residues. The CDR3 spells CASSSDRQGRNSPLHF. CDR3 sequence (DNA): TGTGCCAGCAGTTCAGACAGACAGGGGCGAAATTCACCCCTCCACTTT.

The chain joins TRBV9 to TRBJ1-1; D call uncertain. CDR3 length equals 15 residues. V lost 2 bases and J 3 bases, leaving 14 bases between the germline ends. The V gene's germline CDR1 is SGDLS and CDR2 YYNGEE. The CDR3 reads CASSVVLPEDTEAFF. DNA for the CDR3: TGTGCCAGCAGCGTCGTTTTGCCGGAGGACACTGAAGCTTTCTTT. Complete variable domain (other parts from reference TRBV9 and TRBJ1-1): DSGVTQTPKHLITATGQRVTLRCSPRSGDLSVYWYQQSLDQGLQFLIQYYNGEERAKGNILERFSAQQFPDLHSELNLSSLELGDSALYFCASSVVLPEDTEAFFGQGTRLTVV.